Presented here are 27 T cell receptor beta chains from one specimen sequenced in a study of CD8+ T cells in alopecia areata. cDNA reverse transcribed from extracted RNA served as the sequencing template. This table comes from immunoSEQ multiplex PCR, and its TCRdb copy is limited to in-frame clones, with some not included. This sample has roughly 20,000 clones, with 60% to 65% found just once. Sorting of CD4+ cells into CD25+CD127- cells (for a few patients) was performed. Sequencing used CD4+ Tregs sorted from blood. The receptor source for this set is a human donor with alopecia areata.

The chain employs TRBV7-2 and TRBJ2-5; the D gene is possibly TRBD2 (6 bases). Looked up from germline, CDR1 is SGHTA and CDR2 is FQGNSA. The CDR3 length is 16 residues. Trimming stripped 3 bases from V and 0 bases from J, with 14 bases between. CDR3 amino acids: CASSFSAGPNQETQYF. The CDR3 DNA reads as TGTGCCAGCAGCTTTAGCGCGGGACCCAACCAAGAGACCCAGTACTTC.

V and J are TRBV5-6 and TRBJ2-7; D is uncertain. V lost 0 bases, J lost 0 bases, and 10 bases lay in between. Germline V lookup: CDR1 SGHDT, CDR2 YYEEEE. The CDR3 consists of 15 residues. The chain's CDR3 is CASSLGPVFSYEQYF. The CDR3 DNA follows: TGTGCCAGCAGCTTGGGGCCAGTTTTCTCCTACGAGCAGTACTTC.

This clone has only a few counts. The J gene is TRBJ2-7, the V gene TRBV11-2; D is unresolved. The CDR3 is made up of 15 amino acids. Germline V lookup: CDR1 SGHAT, CDR2 FQNNGV. V lost 3 bases and J 1 base, leaving 13 bases between the germline ends. The CDR3 DNA is TGTGCCAGCAGCTTTAACGGCGGAGATTCCTACGAGCAGTACTTC. Its translation is CASSFNGGDSYEQYF.

The chain employs TRBV28 and TRBJ1-1, with 8 bases that match TRBD1. There are 17 residues in the CDR3. Trimming took 5 bases from V and 0 from J; bases not matched to a gene: 11. Germline V CDR1 and CDR2: MDHEN, SYDVKM. DNA for the CDR3: TGTGCCAGCAGTCCGCTGACAGGGGAGGCTTTGAACACTGAAGCTTTCTTT. Residues: CASSPLTGEALNTEAFF.

This clone has a handful of counts. The CDR3 loop is CAIGTGGHDGELFF. The CDR3 DNA reads TGTGCCATCGGAACGGGGGGCCATGACGGGGAGCTGTTTTTT. The chain recombines TRBV10-3 with TRBJ2-2; D is perhaps TRBD2 (7 bases). This CDR3 is built from 14 residues. The germline CDR1 and CDR2 sequences are ENHRY and SYGVKD. The germline V and J ends were trimmed by 8 bases and 7 bases, with 17 bases remaining between them.

The chain links TRBV19 to TRBJ1-5; TRBD1 might be the D (5 bases). Germline V CDR1 and CDR2: LNHDA, SQIVND (reference sequence). Trimming pared 8 bases from V and 6 bases from J, leaving 14 bases between. The CDR3 runs to 13 residues. The chain's CDR3 is CASSGEWGQPQHF. In DNA form, the CDR3 reads TGTGCCAGTTCGGGGGAGTGGGGTCAGCCCCAGCATTTT.

This clone was detected only a few times. J is TRBJ2-6 and V is TRBV18; D remains ambiguous. The V end was cut by 4 bases, the J end by 0 bases, with 7 bases between. This CDR3 is built from 15 residues. The germline CDR1 and CDR2 sequences are KGHSH and LQKENI. CDR3 loop: CASSRGSSGANVLTF. The DNA of the CDR3 is TGTGCCAGCTCACGGGGAAGCTCTGGGGCCAACGTCCTGACTTTC. The full variable domain, in which reference TRBV18 and TRBJ2-6 provide the parts outside the CDR3, is NAGVMQNPRHLVRRRGQEARLRCSPMKGHSHVYWYRQLPEEGLKFMVYLQKENIIDESGMPKERFSAEFPKEGPSILRIQQVVRGDSAAYFCASSRGSSGANVLTFGAGSRLTVL.

The V gene is TRBV18, the J gene TRBJ2-4; tentatively, D is TRBD2 (6 bases). The CDR3 covers 14 residues. Trimming shortened V by 4 bases and J by 6 bases, and 13 bases separated the two germline ends. Germline-derived CDR1 and CDR2 are KGHSH and LQKENI. The CDR3 loop reads CASSLTPGANIQYF. DNA of the CDR3: TGTGCCAGCTCACTCACCCCGGGAGCAAACATTCAGTACTTC.

This chain links TRBV19 with TRBJ2-3; TRBD1 aligns across 7 bases. The germline V gene encodes CDR1 LNHDA and CDR2 SQIVND (reference sequence). V shed 10 bases and J 1 base; nucleotides not matched to a gene: 8. This CDR3 has 14 residues. The CDR3 spells CATKTGYGTDTQYF. The CDR3 DNA sequence: TGTGCCACTAAGACAGGGTACGGCACAGATACGCAGTATTTT.

The V and J genes are TRBV18 and TRBJ1-2; D is perhaps TRBD1 (6 bases). This CDR3 is 13 amino acids long. The V gene lost 4 bases and the J gene lost 11 bases, with 17 bases spanning the gap. Per germline, CDR1 KGHSH and CDR2 LQKENI. CDR3 amino acids: CASSLRQEKGYTF. Here the CDR3 DNA reads TGTGCCAGCTCACTTCGACAGGAAAAGGGTTACACCTTC.

J is TRBJ2-3 and V is TRBV7-6; D may correspond to TRBD1 or TRBD2 (5 bases each). Germline-derived CDR1 and CDR2 are SGHVS and FNYEAQ. V lost 5 bases and J lost 1, with 10 bases in between. CDR3 size: 14 residues. CDR3 in amino acids: CASSIGARTDTQYF. CDR3 bases: TGTGCCAGCAGCATCGGGGCTCGCACAGATACGCAGTATTTT. Looking up the rest from reference TRBV7-6 and TRBJ2-3 gives the full variable domain: GAGVSQSPRYKVTKRGQDVALRCDPISGHVSLYWYRQALGQGPEFLTYFNYEAQQDKSGLPNDRFSAERPEGSISTLTIQRTEQRDSAMYRCASSIGARTDTQYFGPGTRLTVL.

The rearrangement uses TRBV29-1 and TRBJ2-5; possibly TRBD2 for D (5 bases). TRBJ2-7 matches the DNA end more closely, so the J call is doubtful. The CDR3 contains 12 residues. Germline lookup yields CDR1 SQVTM and CDR2 ANQGSEA. The CDR3 sequence: CSVRRGSYEQYF. The DNA of the CDR3 is TGCAGCGTTCGCCGGGGCTCCTACGAGCAGTACTTC.

The chain combines TRBV5-1 with TRBJ2-1; no definite D call. This CDR3 comprises 14 residues. Germline V gene sequence: CDR1 SGHRS, CDR2 YFSETQ. The V gene lost 2 bases and the J gene lost 3 bases, with 9 bases spanning the gap. The CDR3 DNA follows: TGCGCCAGCAGCTTAGGGCAAATCTACAATGAGCAGTTCTTC. Protein product: CASSLGQIYNEQFF.

The rearrangement joins TRBV7-2 to TRBJ2-7, with 7 bases identical to TRBD2. Germline CDR1 reads SGHTA; CDR2 reads FQGNSA. The V gene end was trimmed by 7 bases and the J gene end by 0 bases; junction bases not matched to a gene: 18. CDR3 length: 18 residues. The CDR3 is CASNSRGVRGVFSYEQYF. DNA of the CDR3: TGTGCCAGCAACTCCCGAGGGGTCCGGGGGGTTTTCTCCTACGAGCAGTACTTC.

This chain connects TRBV11-2 to TRBJ2-7; D not resolved. CDR1 SGHAT and CDR2 FQNNGV come from the germline V gene. V shed 6 bases and J shed 0 bases, with 24 bases lying between them. The CDR3 loop spans 18 amino acids. CDR3 DNA sequence: TGTGCCAGCAGAATGGGGAAGTATGATCCAAGAAGCTCCTACGAGCAGTACTTC. Translated, it gives CASRMGKYDPRSSYEQYF.

This clone was counted between two and nine times. This chain's CDR3 is CASSLELAGGLRDTQYF. CDR3 bases: TGTGCCAGCAGCTTAGAACTAGCGGGGGGGCTAAGGGATACGCAGTATTTT. This chain connects TRBV7-2 to TRBJ2-3, with TRBD2 identical over 13 bases. CDR1 is SGHTA and CDR2 is FQGNSA in the germline V gene. V gave up 1 base and J gave up 6 bases; unmatched junction bases: 7. The CDR3 contains 17 residues.

This clone was seen a single time. This rearrangement joins TRBV5-6 to TRBJ2-4; 7 bases fit TRBD2. CDR1 is SGHDT and CDR2 is YYEEEE in the germline V gene. With V trimmed by 4 bases and J by 7 bases, 14 bases remained unmatched. CDR3 length: 16 amino acids. The CDR3: CASSELGRGMGNIQYF. DNA for the CDR3: TGTGCCAGCAGCGAACTCGGGCGGGGGATGGGGAACATTCAGTACTTC.

The V gene is TRBV4-2, the J gene TRBJ1-1; D unresolved. Germline CDR1 reads LGHNA; CDR2 reads YNFKEQ. There are 15 residues in the CDR3. V was cut by 1 base and J by 5 bases, with 14 bases left in between. The CDR3 DNA reads TGTGCCAGCAGCCAAGTTCGCGGGTTAGGGACTGAAGCTTTCTTT. This translates into CASSQVRGLGTEAFF.

The chain links TRBV7-2 to TRBJ1-2, with D possibly matching TRBD1 (5 bases). V was clipped by 5 bases and J by 3 bases, with 13 bases between them. The germline V gene has CDR1 SGHTA and CDR2 FQGNSA. This CDR3 has 14 amino acids. CDR3 region: CASSTQGDDYGYTF. CDR3 nucleotide sequence: TGTGCCAGCAGCACCCAGGGTGACGACTATGGCTACACCTTC.

The chain links TRBV28 to TRBJ2-5; D not resolved. CDR3 length equals 14 residues. Germline V gene data show CDR1 as MDHEN and CDR2 as SYDVKM. V shed 6 bases and J shed 4 bases, with 15 bases lying between them. CDR3 residues: CASSPGWGRETQYF. CDR3 in DNA: TGTGCCAGCAGCCCCGGGTGGGGTCGAGAGACCCAGTACTTC.

The rearrangement joins TRBV10-3 to TRBJ2-1, with TRBD1 matching over 8 bases. After removal of 3 bases from V and 8 bases from J, the junction contained 3 bases not matched to a gene. The germline V gene encodes CDR1 ENHRY and CDR2 SYGVKD. The length of the CDR3 is 13 residues. Written as DNA, the CDR3 is TGTGCCATCAGTGACGACAGGGGCTATGAGCAGTTCTTC. Protein sequence: CAISDDRGYEQFF.

The chain couples TRBV7-2 to TRBJ2-5; 12 bases are a match to TRBD2. The better agreement between TRBJ2-7 and the DNA end casts doubt on the J call. CDR1 is SGHTA and CDR2 is FQGNSA in the germline V gene. This CDR3 contains 17 residues. The CDR3: CASSLRTSGILSYEQYF. CDR3 bases: TGTGCCAGCAGCTTAAGGACTAGCGGGATCCTATCCTACGAGCAGTACTTC.

V gene TRBV20-1 combines with J gene TRBJ2-5; D uncertain. Trimming stripped 6 bases from V and 4 bases from J, with 6 bases between. The CDR3 contains 10 residues. Per germline, CDR1 DFQATT and CDR2 SNEGSKA (reference sequence). The CDR3 here is CSAVLETQYF. CDR3 in DNA: TGCAGTGCCGTCTTAGAGACCCAGTACTTC.

A few counts support this clone. The V gene is TRBV6-1, the J gene TRBJ2-6, with 10 bases that match TRBD1. Germline trimming cut 4 bases from V and 1 base from J; bases unmatched to any gene: 7. Germline-derived CDR1 and CDR2 are MNHNS and SASEGT. The CDR3 extends over 18 amino acids. The CDR3 reads CASSGGQGRLSGANVLTF. CDR3 nucleotides: TGTGCCAGCAGTGGGGGACAGGGGCGTTTATCTGGGGCCAACGTCCTGACTTTC.

The chain employs TRBV19 and TRBJ2-2; tentatively, D is TRBD2 (6 bases). Trimming removed 6 bases from V and 6 bases from J, with 11 bases in between. Per germline, CDR1 LNHDA and CDR2 SQIVND (reference sequence). The CDR3 runs to 13 residues. CDR3 region: CASSRGYSGELFF. Written as DNA, the CDR3 is TGTGCCAGTAGCCGGGGGTACTCCGGGGAGCTGTTTTTT. The full variable domain, with the rest looked up from reference TRBV19 and TRBJ2-2, is DGGITQSPKYLFRKEGQNVTLSCEQNLNHDAMYWYRQDPGQGLRLIYYSQIVNDFQKGDIAEGYSVSREKKESFPLTVTSAQKNPTAFYLCASSRGYSGELFFGEGSRLTVL.

The J gene is TRBJ2-7, the V gene TRBV10-3, with 8 bases identical to TRBD1. Trimming at V came to 6 bases and at J to 6 bases, leaving 13 bases not matched to a gene. The CDR3 covers 15 residues. Looked up from germline, CDR1 is ENHRY and CDR2 is SYGVKD. This CDR3 reads CAIRDTDRGLGEQYF. The CDR3 DNA follows: TGTGCCATCAGAGACACAGACAGGGGACTTGGCGAGCAGTACTTC.

This chain links TRBV2 with TRBJ1-2; no firm D call. Germline CDR1 SNHLY, CDR2 FYNNEI. The CDR3 has 15 amino acids. The V gene lost 3 bases and the J gene lost 2 bases, with 13 bases spanning the gap. DNA for the CDR3: TGTGCCAGCAGTGATTTCCCTATAAGGAACTATGGCTACACCTTC. Its translation is CASSDFPIRNYGYTF.